What follows is one T cell receptor (beta chain) and its context. Clones were sequenced by immunoSEQ multiplex PCR, and TCRdb holds only the in-frame ones, with some missing. Among 20,000 to 30,000 clones listed, around two thirds were seen once. CDR1 is SGDLS, CDR2 YYNGEE, per germline. Trimming removed 4 bases from V and 0 bases from J; junction bases left unmatched: 13. The CDR3 runs to 18 residues. These data originate in a study of cytotoxic CD8 clonotypes in ibrutinib-treated CLL. The V gene is TRBV9, the J gene TRBJ1-1, with 9 nucleotides matching TRBD1. This receptor was identified in a human donor with chronic lymphocytic leukemia. This material consisted of PBMCs, taken at disease progression, from a patient treated with ibrutinib. CDR3 sequence: CASSPRDREGPLNTEAFF. The DNA for the CDR3 is TGTGCCAGCAGCCCCCGGGACAGGGAGGGTCCGCTGAACACTGAAGCTTTCTTT.